The rows below give T cell receptor beta chains drawn from one sample of a study of blood T cell repertoires in COVID-19. The data were produced by immunoSEQ multiplex PCR, yet TCRdb's version contains in-frame clones alone and is incomplete. This table holds about 62,000 clones, around 87% found once. What was sequenced was peripheral blood. The receptors shown here come from a woman in her sixties or seventies with COVID-19, enrolled during active disease. Both conserved end residues are part of each CDR3. Each record gives: CDR3 DNA, CDR3 protein, V gene, clone size, D gene, J gene. D genes are given only for firm matches. Some rows mark clone size as missing; the rest say once, few, many or name a class of expanded clone.

TGTGCCAGCAGCCAGGTCTCTAGGACAGGGGGCCTTGGCTACACCTTC	CASSQVSRTGGLGYTF	TRBV4-2	-	TRBD1	TRBJ1-2
TGTGCCAGCAGCTTAGGTCATTCAGGGGATCAGCCCCAGCATTTT	CASSLGHSGDQPQHF	TRBV7-8	-	-	TRBJ1-5
TGTGCCACCAGTGACCCGGGCTGGGACAGGCAATATTTT	CATSDPGWDRQYF	TRBV24-1	-	TRBD1	TRBJ2-3
TGCGCCAGCAGCCAGAATAGCGGGAGCTCCTACGAGCAGTACTTC	CASSQNSGSSYEQYF	TRBV4-1	-	TRBD2	TRBJ2-7
TGTGCCAGCAGCCCGGACAGTGGGTATGGCTACACCTTC	CASSPDSGYGYTF	TRBV11-2	-	-	TRBJ1-2
TGTGCCTGGAGTGTACCGGGACAGCGAAACACCATATATTTT	CAWSVPGQRNTIYF	TRBV30	-	TRBD1	TRBJ1-3
TGTGCCTGGAGTCCAGGGATGCGTGGCTACACCTTC	CAWSPGMRGYTF	TRBV30	-	-	TRBJ1-2
TGCAGTGCCGAGATAAATACGCAGTATTTT	CSAEINTQYF	TRBV20-1	-	-	TRBJ2-3
TGTGCCAGCACCGGGACAGGGGGCGAGGCTCAGTACTTC	CASTGTGGEAQYF	TRBV5-5	-	TRBD1	TRBJ2-4
TGTGCCAGTAGTGGACAGGTTAGGGGAAATTCACCCCTCCACTTT	CASSGQVRGNSPLHF	TRBV19	-	TRBD1	TRBJ1-6
TGTGCCAGCAGTGTCGAAAACCGGGAGACCCAGTACTTC	CASSVENRETQYF	TRBV2	-	-	TRBJ2-5
TGTGCCAGCAGTTACTCGGTCGGGGGAGGAAAACTGTTTTTT	CASSYSVGGGKLFF	TRBV6-5	-	-	TRBJ1-4
TGTGCCTGGAGTGTAGGGGACAGGGGAAAACTGTTTTTT	CAWSVGDRGKLFF	TRBV30	-	TRBD1	TRBJ1-4
TGTGCCAGCGGCCAGAACAGTTATCAGCCCCAGCATTTT	CASGQNSYQPQHF	TRBV27	-	-	TRBJ1-5
TGTGCCAGCGGGCTAGCGGGACTGGCTCCTAACAATGAGCAGTTCTTC	CASGLAGLAPNNEQFF	TRBV3-1/TRBV3-2	-	TRBD2	TRBJ2-1
TGTGCCAGCAGCCAGGGGGGCACAGATACGCAGTATTTT	CASSQGGTDTQYF	TRBV9	-	TRBD1	TRBJ2-3
TGTGCCAGCAGAGTTTCCAAGCAGACCCAGTACTTC	CASRVSKQTQYF	TRBV6-6	-	-	TRBJ2-5
TGTGCCAGCAGCAAAGCGCAGGGGTCCGGCGCCGGGGAGCTGTTTTTT	CASSKAQGSGAGELFF	TRBV21-1	once	-	TRBJ2-2
TGTGCCAGCAGCCAAGTAGTTTCGTGGCGACCGACTAGCACAGATACGCAGTATTTT	CASSQVVSWRPTSTDTQYF	TRBV4-2	-	-	TRBJ2-3
TGTGCCAGCAGCCAGCCCCGGGGGACCCAGTACTTC	CASSQPRGTQYF	TRBV14	-	-	TRBJ2-5
TGTGCCAGCAGCCCCGCTTCAACAGGGGCGGACACTGAAGCTTTCTTT	CASSPASTGADTEAFF	TRBV7-2	-	TRBD1	TRBJ1-1
TGTGCCATCAGCAACCTCGGGGGCACTGAAGCTTTCTTT	CAISNLGGTEAFF	TRBV10-3	-	-	TRBJ1-1
TGTGCCAGCAGCGTAGAGGCCAGAACCAGGGATTCACCCCTCCACTTT	CASSVEARTRDSPLHF	TRBV9	-	-	TRBJ1-6
TGTGCCAGCAGCCCACTAGCGGGGGGGGTCGGCAATGAGCAGTTCTTC	CASSPLAGGVGNEQFF	TRBV5-4	-	TRBD2	TRBJ2-1
TGTGCCAGCAGCCCGGGACAGGCCCGGCAGTACTTC	CASSPGQARQYF	TRBV7-2	-	TRBD1	TRBJ2-7
TGTGCCAGCAGTGCACTAGCGGGAGGGGTCGGCACCGGGGAGCTGTTTTTT	CASSALAGGVGTGELFF	TRBV6-1	-	TRBD2	TRBJ2-2
TGTGCCAGCAGTACACTACCGCCCTACGAGCAGTACTTC	CASSTLPPYEQYF	TRBV7-2	-	-	TRBJ2-7
TGTGCCAGCAGTTATGGGGGCAGGGAGGGCTACACCTTC	CASSYGGREGYTF	TRBV28	-	-	TRBJ1-2
TGTGCCAGCCGTACAGGGGACGAGCAGTACTTC	CASRTGDEQYF	TRBV12-3/TRBV12-4	-	TRBD1	TRBJ2-7
TGTGCCAGCAACCGTGGCCAGGGAATCGTCACTGAAGCTTTCTTT	CASNRGQGIVTEAFF	TRBV6-5	-	-	TRBJ1-1
TGTGCCAGCAGCCGCATACAAGGAGGGAGCTCCTACGAGCAGTACTTC	CASSRIQGGSSYEQYF	TRBV5-6	-	-	TRBJ2-7
TGTGCCTGGAGTGGGGGCGGGAGGGCCGGAGAGCAGTACTTC	CAWSGGGRAGEQYF	TRBV30	-	TRBD2	TRBJ2-7
TGTGCTAGCAGCTCCCTAAAGACTAGCGGGCAATACAATGAGCAGTTCTTC	CASSSLKTSGQYNEQFF	TRBV7-7	-	TRBD2	TRBJ2-1
TGCGCCAGCAGCCCGGACAGCGGTAACTCTGGAAACACCATATATTTT	CASSPDSGNSGNTIYF	TRBV4-1	-	-	TRBJ1-3
TGCGCCAGCAGCTTGGGGTTCGGGGCAGGGGGACTGCAAAGCTCTGGAAACACCATATATTTT	CASSLGFGAGGLQSSGNTIYF	TRBV5-1	-	TRBD1	TRBJ1-3
TGTGCCAGTAGTTCTCGGACTAGCGGGAGTCCCACAGATACGCAGTATTTT	CASSSRTSGSPTDTQYF	TRBV19	-	TRBD2	TRBJ2-3
TGTGCCAGCAGTCTGGATCTAGGGGTCGAGCAGTACTTC	CASSLDLGVEQYF	TRBV12-3/TRBV12-4	-	-	TRBJ2-7
TGCGCCAGCAGCTTGGTAAGCGGGGCTTCTGAAAAACTGTTTTTT	CASSLVSGASEKLFF	TRBV5-1	-	-	TRBJ1-4
TGCAGCGTGGAGTACGATAGCAATCAGCCCCAGCATTTT	CSVEYDSNQPQHF	TRBV29-1	-	-	TRBJ1-5
TGCAGTGCTAGTCGGGACAGGAGAAACTCTGGAAACACCATATATTTT	CSASRDRRNSGNTIYF	TRBV20-1	-	TRBD1	TRBJ1-3
TGTGCCAGCAGCGAAAGCAGGGCGGGGGTCTACGAGCAGTACTTC	CASSESRAGVYEQYF	TRBV11-3	-	TRBD2	TRBJ2-7
TGTGCCAGCAGTTCATACCTGTATGACAGGGCCCCCTACGAGCAGTACTTC	CASSSYLYDRAPYEQYF	TRBV27	-	TRBD1	TRBJ2-7
TGTGCCAGCAGCCATCGGGGGGGTGAGCAGTTCTTC	CASSHRGGEQFF	TRBV7-3	-	TRBD2	TRBJ2-1
TGTGCCAGTAGTATAGTTCTCTCCTACGAGCAGTACTTC	CASSIVLSYEQYF	TRBV19	-	-	TRBJ2-7
TGTGCCAGCAGCCCCACACCGGGACAGCAGACCTACGAGCAGTACTTC	CASSPTPGQQTYEQYF	TRBV3-1/TRBV3-2	-	TRBD1	TRBJ2-7
TGTGCCAGCAGCGTAGGACCAGGGACAGGAGGAAACACCATATATTTT	CASSVGPGTGGNTIYF	TRBV9	-	TRBD1	TRBJ1-3
TGTGCCAGTAGTATAATCCGCGGGAGCGCCAACCATGGCTACACCTTC	CASSIIRGSANHGYTF	TRBV19	-	-	TRBJ1-2
TGTGCCAGCAGCAACCCAGGGGAATCACCCCTCCACTTT	CASSNPGESPLHF	TRBV7-2	-	-	TRBJ1-6
TGTGCCAGCTCAGGGACTAGCCCCAGCTCCTACAATGAGCAGTTCTTC	CASSGTSPSSYNEQFF	TRBV18	-	TRBD2	TRBJ2-1
TGTGCCAGCAGCCAAGGGGGACAGGGTTCCTACGAGCAGTACTTC	CASSQGGQGSYEQYF	TRBV3-1/TRBV3-2	-	TRBD1	TRBJ2-7
TGTGCCTGGCGCCAACAGGGAACCGGGGAGCTGTTTTTT	CAWRQQGTGELFF	TRBV30	-	-	TRBJ2-2
TGTGCCAGCAGCTTATTCGGGAGCCCCTATGGCTACACCTTC	CASSLFGSPYGYTF	TRBV7-2	-	-	TRBJ1-2
TGTGCCAGCAGCTTAGGCGCAGGGGCCAACTATGGCTACACCTTC	CASSLGAGANYGYTF	TRBV11-3	-	-	TRBJ1-2